This entry features one T cell receptor (beta chain) sequence. The target antigen is unknown. The sample is drawn from a study of long-term antiretroviral therapy in people with HIV. Study summary: In the earliest collections, sampling predates the 2015 immediate-ART recommendation by about a decade.

Germline CDR1 is SGHTS and CDR2 is YDEGEE. V gave up 6 bases and J gave up 9 bases, with 16 bases separating them. CDR3 length: 13 amino acids. Every participant gave one or more pre-ART and two or more post-ART PBMC samples. At the survey level, the v3.0 immunoSEQ assay was run. Here immunoSEQ multiplex PCR was the method, and the copy in TCRdb shows in-frame clones only, minus some. Here the sample spans tens of thousands of clones, around 85% being singletons. Broader study findings: Clones that expanded before ART (that is, prior to treatment) dominated the repertoire at all time points. For ART adherence, viral resistance and therapy changes, no data were available.

The chain joins TRBV5-8 to TRBJ2-1; D is unclear. The receptor was isolated from a woman aged 50 to 60 with HIV. The sample was unsorted PBMCs, taken 3.1 years after starting antiretroviral therapy. In nucleotides, the CDR3 is TGTGCCAGCACCATATCACCCGCTAGTGAGCAGTTCTTC. Its protein product is CASTISPASEQFF.